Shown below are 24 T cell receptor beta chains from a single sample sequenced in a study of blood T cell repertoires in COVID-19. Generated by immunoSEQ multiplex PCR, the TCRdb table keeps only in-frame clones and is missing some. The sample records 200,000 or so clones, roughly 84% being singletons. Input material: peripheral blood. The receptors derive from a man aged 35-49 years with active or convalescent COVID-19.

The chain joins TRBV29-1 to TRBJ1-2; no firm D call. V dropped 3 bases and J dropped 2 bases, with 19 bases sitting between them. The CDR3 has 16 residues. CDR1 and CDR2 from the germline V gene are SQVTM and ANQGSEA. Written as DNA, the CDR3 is TGCAGCGTTGAGTCGGGAACACTTTTGGACAACTATGGCTACACCTTC. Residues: CSVESGTLLDNYGYTF.

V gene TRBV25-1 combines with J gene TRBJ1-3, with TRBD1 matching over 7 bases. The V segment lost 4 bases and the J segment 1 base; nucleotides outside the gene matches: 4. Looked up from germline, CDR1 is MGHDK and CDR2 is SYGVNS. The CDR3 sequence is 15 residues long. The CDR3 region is CASSGVQGSGNTIYF. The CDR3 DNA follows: TGTGCCAGCAGTGGCGTACAGGGGTCTGGAAACACCATATATTTT.

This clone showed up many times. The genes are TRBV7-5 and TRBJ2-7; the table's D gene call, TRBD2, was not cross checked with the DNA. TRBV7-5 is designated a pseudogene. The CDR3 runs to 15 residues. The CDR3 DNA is TGTGTCAGAAGCTCCTCCTGGGGGGAGGCGGGAGAGCAGTACTTC. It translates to CVRSSSWGEAGEQYF.

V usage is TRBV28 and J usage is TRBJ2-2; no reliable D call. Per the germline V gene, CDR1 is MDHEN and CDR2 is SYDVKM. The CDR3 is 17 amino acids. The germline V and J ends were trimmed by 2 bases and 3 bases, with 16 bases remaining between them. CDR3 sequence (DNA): TGTGCCAGCAGTTTAAACCCGGCGGTTCGAGACACCGGGGAGCTGTTTTTT. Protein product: CASSLNPAVRDTGELFF.

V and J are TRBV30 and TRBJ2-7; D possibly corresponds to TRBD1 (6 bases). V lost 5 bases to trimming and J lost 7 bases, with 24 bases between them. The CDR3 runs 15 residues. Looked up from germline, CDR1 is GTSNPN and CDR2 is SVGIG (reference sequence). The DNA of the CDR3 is TGTGCCTGGGTTCCCTTCGGACAGTTTCTCGGTGAGCAGTACTTC. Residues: CAWVPFGQFLGEQYF.

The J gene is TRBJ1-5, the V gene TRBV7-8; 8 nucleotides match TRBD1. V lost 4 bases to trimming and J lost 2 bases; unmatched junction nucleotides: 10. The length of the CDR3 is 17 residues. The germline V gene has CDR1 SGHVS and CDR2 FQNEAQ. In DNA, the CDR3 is TGTGCCAGCAGCTGGATGGACAGGGCCATGGGCAATCAGCCCCAGCATTTT. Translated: CASSWMDRAMGNQPQHF.

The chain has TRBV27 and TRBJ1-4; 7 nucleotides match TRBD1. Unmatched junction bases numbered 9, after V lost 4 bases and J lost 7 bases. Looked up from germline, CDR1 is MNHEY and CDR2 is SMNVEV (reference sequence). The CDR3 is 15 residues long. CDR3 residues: CASSSPRQGGEKLFF. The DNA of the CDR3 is TGTGCCAGCAGTTCTCCCCGACAGGGTGGTGAAAAACTGTTTTTT.

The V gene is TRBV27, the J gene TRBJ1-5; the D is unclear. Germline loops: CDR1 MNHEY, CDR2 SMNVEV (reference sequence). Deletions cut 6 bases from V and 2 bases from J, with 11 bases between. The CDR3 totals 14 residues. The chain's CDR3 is CASSQDLGNQPQHF. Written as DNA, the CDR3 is TGTGCCAGCAGCCAAGACTTAGGCAATCAGCCCCAGCATTTT.

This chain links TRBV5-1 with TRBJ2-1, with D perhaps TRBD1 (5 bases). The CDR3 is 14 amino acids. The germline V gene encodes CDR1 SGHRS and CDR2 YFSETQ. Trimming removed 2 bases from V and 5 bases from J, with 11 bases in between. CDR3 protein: CASSFPTEDNEQFF. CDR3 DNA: TGCGCCAGCAGCTTCCCGACAGAAGACAATGAGCAGTTCTTC.

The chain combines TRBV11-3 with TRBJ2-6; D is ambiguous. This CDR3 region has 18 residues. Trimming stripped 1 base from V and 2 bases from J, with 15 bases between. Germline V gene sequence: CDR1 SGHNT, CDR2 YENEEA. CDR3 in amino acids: CASSLGGGRSAGANVLTF. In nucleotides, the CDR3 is TGTGCCAGCAGCTTAGGAGGCGGCCGTTCCGCTGGGGCCAACGTCCTGACTTTC.

CDR3 sequence (DNA): TGTGCCAGCAGCTTAGCGGGAGTAGAGACCCAGTACTTC. It yields the protein CASSLAGVETQYF. The chain recombines TRBV5-6 with TRBJ2-5, with 8 bases identical to TRBD2. The CDR3 is 13 amino acids. CDR1 is SGHDT, CDR2 YYEEEE, per germline. The V segment lost 2 bases and the J segment 4 bases; nucleotides outside the gene matches: 1.

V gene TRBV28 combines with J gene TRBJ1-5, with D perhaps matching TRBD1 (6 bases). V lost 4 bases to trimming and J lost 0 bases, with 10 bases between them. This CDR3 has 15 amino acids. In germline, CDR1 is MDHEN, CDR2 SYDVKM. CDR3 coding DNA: TGTGCCAGCAGTTCCAGGGGACATAGCAATCAGCCCCAGCATTTT. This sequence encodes CASSSRGHSNQPQHF.

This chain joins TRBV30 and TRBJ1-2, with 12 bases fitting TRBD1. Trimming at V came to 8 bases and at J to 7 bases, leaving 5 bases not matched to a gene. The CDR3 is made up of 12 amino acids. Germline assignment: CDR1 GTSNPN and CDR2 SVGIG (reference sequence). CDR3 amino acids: CAGDRGRSGYTF. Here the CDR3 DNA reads TGTGCCGGGGACAGGGGGCGCAGTGGCTACACCTTC.

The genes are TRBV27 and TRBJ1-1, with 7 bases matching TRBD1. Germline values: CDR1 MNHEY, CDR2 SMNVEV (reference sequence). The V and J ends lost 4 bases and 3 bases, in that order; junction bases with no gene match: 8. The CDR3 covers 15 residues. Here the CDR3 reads CASSYRQGGYTEAFF. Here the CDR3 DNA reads TGTGCCAGCAGTTACCGACAGGGCGGGTACACTGAAGCTTTCTTT.

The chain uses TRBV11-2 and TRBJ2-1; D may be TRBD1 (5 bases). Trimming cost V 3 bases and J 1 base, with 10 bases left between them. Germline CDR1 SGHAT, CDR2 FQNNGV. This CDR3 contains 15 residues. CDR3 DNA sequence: TGTGCCAGCAGCTTCGTGGCAGGGTCCTACAATGAGCAGTTCTTC. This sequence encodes CASSFVAGSYNEQFF.

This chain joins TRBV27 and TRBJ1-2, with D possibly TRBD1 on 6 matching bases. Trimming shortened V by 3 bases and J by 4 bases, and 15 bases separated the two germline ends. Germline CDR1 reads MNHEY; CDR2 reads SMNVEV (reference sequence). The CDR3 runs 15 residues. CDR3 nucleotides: TGTGCCAGCAGTTTCCGACCCAGGGGTGGCTATGGCTACACCTTC. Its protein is CASSFRPRGGYGYTF.

CDR3 DNA: TGTGCCAGCAGCCGCAAGATCATCACAGGCACGGCTGGGGCCAACGTCCTGACTTTC. Protein product: CASSRKIITGTAGANVLTF. This chain joins TRBV3-1 (or the pseudogene TRBV3-2) and TRBJ2-6, with D possibly being TRBD1 (5 bases). The V gene's germline CDR1 is LGHDT and CDR2 YNNKEL (reference sequence). Trimming removed 4 bases at V and 2 bases at J, with 21 bases between. The CDR3 length is 19 residues.

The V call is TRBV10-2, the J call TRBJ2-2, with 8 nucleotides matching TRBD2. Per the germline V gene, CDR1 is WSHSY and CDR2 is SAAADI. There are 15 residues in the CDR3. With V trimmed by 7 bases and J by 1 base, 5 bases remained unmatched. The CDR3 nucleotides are TGCGCCAGCAAGGGAGCGGGGGAGAACACCGGGGAGCTGTTTTTT. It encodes CASKGAGENTGELFF.

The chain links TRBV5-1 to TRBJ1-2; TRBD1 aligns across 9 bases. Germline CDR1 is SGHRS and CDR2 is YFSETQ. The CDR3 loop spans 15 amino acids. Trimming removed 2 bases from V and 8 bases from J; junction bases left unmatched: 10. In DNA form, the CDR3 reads TGCGCCAGCAGCTTAGGACCCGGGACAGGGAACGGCTACACCTTC. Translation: CASSLGPGTGNGYTF.

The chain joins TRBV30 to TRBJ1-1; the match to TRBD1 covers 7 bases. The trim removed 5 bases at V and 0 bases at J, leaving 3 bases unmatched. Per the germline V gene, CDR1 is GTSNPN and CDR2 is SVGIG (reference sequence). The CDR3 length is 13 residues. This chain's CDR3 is CAWGQVMNTEAFF. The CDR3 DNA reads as TGTGCCTGGGGACAGGTTATGAACACTGAAGCTTTCTTT.

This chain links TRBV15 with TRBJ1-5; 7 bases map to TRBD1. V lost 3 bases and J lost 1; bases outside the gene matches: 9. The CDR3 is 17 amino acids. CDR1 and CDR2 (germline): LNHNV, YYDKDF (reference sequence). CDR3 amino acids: CATSRTGSILSNQPQHF. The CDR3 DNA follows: TGTGCCACCAGCAGGACAGGGTCTATATTGAGCAATCAGCCCCAGCATTTT.

CDR3 sequence reads: CASRGQGQTSGNTIYF. The CDR3 DNA is TGTGCCAGCAGGGGACAGGGGCAAACCTCTGGAAACACCATATATTTT. The chain joins TRBV28 to TRBJ1-3; 10 positions match TRBD1. J was trimmed by 0 bases and V by 6 bases; bases with no gene match: 5. Germline CDR1 and CDR2: MDHEN and SYDVKM. This CDR3 spans 16 amino acids.

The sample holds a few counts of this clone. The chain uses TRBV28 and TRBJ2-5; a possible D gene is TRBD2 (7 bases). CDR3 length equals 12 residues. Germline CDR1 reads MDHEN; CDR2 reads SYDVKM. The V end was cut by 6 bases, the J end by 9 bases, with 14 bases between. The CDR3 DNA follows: TGTGCCAGCAGAACGGGGGGCGAGGCCCAGTACTTC. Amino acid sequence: CASRTGGEAQYF.

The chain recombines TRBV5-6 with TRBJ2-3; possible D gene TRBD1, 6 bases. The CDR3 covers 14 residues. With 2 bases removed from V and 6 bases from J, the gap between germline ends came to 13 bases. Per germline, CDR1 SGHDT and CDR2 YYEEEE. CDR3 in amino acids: CASSFIDRSDTQYF. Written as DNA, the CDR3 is TGTGCCAGCAGCTTCATAGACAGGTCGGATACGCAGTATTTT.